The rows below give T cell receptor beta chains drawn from one sample of a study of T cell repertoires in cytomegalovirus infection. The antigens for these receptors are not known. MiXCR, applied by TCRdb to the reads, yields one record per CDR3 protein. The top ten hold over 85% of the sample, which has fewer than 85,000 distinct CDR3 sequences, about 44% seen once. Sequenced material: CD8+ T cells from cultured PBMCs, taken from culture after CMV antigen stimulation. The receptor source for this set is a human donor in good health (CMV status not recorded). Some clones in this sample may be carry-over from other donors' samples. Each CDR3 is given with its conserved first and last residue. The order of the fields is V gene, clone size, J gene, D gene, CDR3 DNA, CDR3 protein. A D gene is named only where the DNA matches it firmly. Size is stated for part of the rows, as once, few or many counts, or as a class when the clone is expanded.

TRBV23-1	-	TRBJ2-3	-	TGCGCCAGCAGCTACAGGAAGAGTAGCACAGATACGCAGTATTTT	CASSYRKSSTDTQYF
TRBV5-4	-	TRBJ2-3	TRBD2	TGTGCCAGCAGCTTCAAGCGGGAGGTCTCAGATACGCAGTATTTT	CASSFKREVSDTQYF
TRBV19	-	TRBJ1-1	-	TGTGCCAGTAGTATAGGGGCCGGGAGCACTGAAGCTTTCTTT	CASSIGAGSTEAFF
TRBV12-3/TRBV12-4	-	TRBJ1-3	-	TGTGCCAGCAGTTTTTCTGCGGGAGGAAACACCATATATTTT	CASSFSAGGNTIYF
TRBV27	few	TRBJ1-1	-	TGTGCCAGCAGTTTATCGAGTGCGGGGGCAGGCACTGAAGCTTTCTTT	CASSLSSAGAGTEAFF
TRBV14	-	TRBJ2-1	TRBD1	TGTGCCAGCAGCCGCAGGGGGCGACAGGGCAATGAGCAGTTCTTC	CASSRRGRQGNEQFF
TRBV7-9	-	TRBJ2-1	-	TGTGCCAGCAGCTTCATTGGTACAGTCGTCTACAATGAGCAGTTCTTC	CASSFIGTVVYNEQFF
TRBV5-5	once	TRBJ2-1	TRBD2	TGTGCCAGCAGCCCGGTGGGGCCTAGCGGGGACCCCTACAATGAGCAGTTCTTC	CASSPVGPSGDPYNEQFF
TRBV27	-	TRBJ2-3	TRBD2	TGTGCCAGCAGACCGGGACTAGAATTGGATACGCAGTATTTT	CASRPGLELDTQYF
TRBV15	few	TRBJ1-5	TRBD1	TGTGCCACCAGCAGAGTCGGACAGGGCAATCAGCCCCAGCATTTT	CATSRVGQGNQPQHF
TRBV19	-	TRBJ1-3	-	TGTGCCAGTAAGAAAACGAGCGGAAACACCATATATTTT	CASKKTSGNTIYF
TRBV20-1	-	TRBJ2-1	-	TGCAGTGCCCCAAGTCAGGGGGGGAATGGTGAGCAGTTCTTC	CSAPSQGGNGEQFF
TRBV12-3/TRBV12-4	-	TRBJ1-2	-	TGTGCCAGCAGCTCGACAGGCCTCTATGGCTACACCTTC	CASSSTGLYGYTF
TRBV7-9	-	TRBJ2-7	-	TGTGCCAGCACAGACAGCCCTTACGAGCAGTACTTC	CASTDSPYEQYF
TRBV7-6	-	TRBJ2-1	-	TGTGCCACCCGCCCTCCCAGCTACAATGAGCAGTTCTTC	CATRPPSYNEQFF
TRBV2	few	TRBJ1-2	-	TGTGCCAGCAGTGGGGTGAAAAGAGACTACGGCTACACCTTC	CASSGVKRDYGYTF
TRBV6-1	-	TRBJ2-1	-	TGTGCCAGCAGTGAAGGGAGGGGCCAGTTCTTC	CASSEGRGQFF
TRBV14	few	TRBJ1-1	-	TGTGCCAGCAGCCAAGATTACGGCGACAGTGAAGCTTTCTTT	CASSQDYGDSEAFF
TRBV7-9	-	TRBJ2-7	-	TGTGCCAGCAGTTATGTTCTGGGGGCGGGGGCCTACGAGCAGTACTTC	CASSYVLGAGAYEQYF
TRBV27	-	TRBJ2-5	-	TGTGCCAGCAGTTTTAGAGGACAAGAGACCCAGTACTTC	CASSFRGQETQYF
TRBV2	-	TRBJ2-1	-	TGTGCCAGCAGTGGGACCCCCGGGGATGAGCAGTTCTTC	CASSGTPGDEQFF
TRBV7-9	-	TRBJ1-2	-	TGTGCCAGCAGCTTAGCTGGGGGCGCCAAGAATGGCTACACCTTC	CASSLAGGAKNGYTF
TRBV11-1	many	TRBJ1-1	-	TGTGCCAGCAGTTCTAGACACCCCGACACTGAAGCTTTCTTT	CASSSRHPDTEAFF
TRBV28	-	TRBJ1-2	-	TGTGCCAGCAGTTTATGGGTTGATCAAAGGACAGCGTCTGGCTACACCTTC	CASSLWVDQRTASGYTF
TRBV20-1	-	TRBJ1-4	-	TGCAGTGCTTTCAACACAGGGAATGATGAAAAACTGTTTTTT	CSAFNTGNDEKLFF
TRBV7-4	-	TRBJ1-2	-	TGTGCCAGCAGCTTAGTCGACAGGCCTAACTATGGCTACACCTTC	CASSLVDRPNYGYTF
TRBV5-8	few	TRBJ2-3	TRBD2	TGTGCCAGCAGCTTGGAAGGACTAGCGGGAGGGAGCGGAGATACGCAGTATTTT	CASSLEGLAGGSGDTQYF
TRBV7-9	-	TRBJ2-3	-	TGTGCCAGCAGCTTAAAAAGGCGGGCCCCACCCACAGATACGCAGTATTTT	CASSLKRRAPPTDTQYF
TRBV19	-	TRBJ1-1	-	TGTGCCAGTAGTATAGTCGGGCAGGCTACGGGGAACACTGAAGCTTTCTTT	CASSIVGQATGNTEAFF
TRBV12-3/TRBV12-4	-	TRBJ1-2	-	TGTGCCAGCAGTTTAGGGGGGAGAGGGAGAGGCTACACCTTC	CASSLGGRGRGYTF
TRBV20-1	-	TRBJ2-3	TRBD1	TGCAGTGCTAGAGCGGAGGGGACAGGGGAGGGTAGTGGCACAGATACGCAGTATTTT	CSARAEGTGEGSGTDTQYF
TRBV4-2	once	TRBJ2-7	TRBD2	TGTGCCAGCAGCCTAGGGACTAGCGGGGGGGACGAGCAGTACTTC	CASSLGTSGGDEQYF
TRBV7-2	-	TRBJ1-2	-	TGTGCCAGCAGTGGGGGAAATGGCGATGGCTACACCTTC	CASSGGNGDGYTF
TRBV7-4	-	TRBJ2-3	-	TGTGCCAGCAGCTTAGTCGGGGCCAGCACAGATATGCAGTATTTT	CASSLVGASTDMQYF
TRBV27	few	TRBJ1-1	-	TGTGCCAGCAGTTTAAACCTGAACACTGAAGCTTTCTTT	CASSLNLNTEAFF
TRBV7-8	-	TRBJ1-6	-	TGTGCCAGCAGCCCCAGGGTTATTTCACCCCTCCACTTT	CASSPRVISPLHF
TRBV4-1	-	TRBJ2-5	-	TGCGCCAGCAGCCTAGGGCGCCAAGAGACCCAGTACTTC	CASSLGRQETQYF
TRBV4-1	-	TRBJ1-4	-	TGCGCCAGCAGCCTCCTCTCGACCCGAGGGGCTAATGAAAAACTGTTTTTT	CASSLLSTRGANEKLFF
TRBV4-3	-	TRBJ2-3	-	TGCGCCAGCAGCCAAGATGCGGGACTCCTTACGCAGTATTTT	CASSQDAGLLTQYF
TRBV7-2	-	TRBJ2-2	-	TGTGCCAGCAGCTCGTACGGTGGGAGGAACGGGGAGCTGTTTTTT	CASSSYGGRNGELFF
TRBV7-8	few	TRBJ2-1	-	TGTGCCAGCAGCTTAGATCCCCGGGGAAGCAATGAGCAGTTCTTC	CASSLDPRGSNEQFF
TRBV5-1	-	TRBJ1-4	-	TGCGCCAGCAGCTTGGGTCATTACAGGGTGGCAACTAATGAAAAACTGTTTTTT	CASSLGHYRVATNEKLFF
TRBV5-8	-	TRBJ2-5	TRBD1	TGTGCCAGCAGCGGACCCGGGGACAGGGGAGAGACCCAGTACTTC	CASSGPGDRGETQYF
TRBV2	few	TRBJ2-1	-	TGTGCCAGCATAGGGAGGGGGGGCCTGGGTGAGCAGTTCTTC	CASIGRGGLGEQFF
TRBV28	-	TRBJ1-5	-	TGTGCCAGCAGTTCAAGGGTCCGCCGGAGCAATCAGCCCCAGCATTTT	CASSSRVRRSNQPQHF
TRBV6-4	once	TRBJ2-3	-	TGTGCCAGCAGTGACTCGGCGTTAGACACAGATACGCAGTATTTT	CASSDSALDTDTQYF